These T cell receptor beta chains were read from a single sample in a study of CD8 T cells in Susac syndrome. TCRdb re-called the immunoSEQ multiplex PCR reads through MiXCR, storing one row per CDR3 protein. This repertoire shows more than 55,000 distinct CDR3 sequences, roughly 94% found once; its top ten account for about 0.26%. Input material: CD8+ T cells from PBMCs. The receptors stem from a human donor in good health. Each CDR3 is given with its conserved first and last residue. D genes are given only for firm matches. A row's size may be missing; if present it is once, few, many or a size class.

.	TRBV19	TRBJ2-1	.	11	CASSIGPLQFF	TGTGCCAGTAGTATAGGACCCCTCCAGTTCTTC
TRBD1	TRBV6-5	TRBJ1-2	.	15	CASSYTTTGIYGYTF	TGTGCCAGCAGTTACACCACGACAGGGATCTATGGCTACACCTTC
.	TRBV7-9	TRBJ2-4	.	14	CASRSGEAKNIQYF	TGTGCCAGCAGGTCGGGGGAGGCCAAAAACATTCAGTACTTC
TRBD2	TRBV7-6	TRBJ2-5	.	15	CASSNLAGDGETQYF	TGTGCCAGCAGCAATCTAGCGGGGGATGGGGAGACCCAGTACTTC
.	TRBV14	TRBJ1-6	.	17	CASILRGGTGSYSPLHF	TGTGCCAGCATCCTCAGAGGGGGTACGGGATCCTATTCACCCCTCCACTTT
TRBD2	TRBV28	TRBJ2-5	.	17	CASSRLAGAPGQETQYF	TGTGCCAGCAGCAGACTAGCCGGGGCTCCCGGCCAAGAGACCCAGTACTTC
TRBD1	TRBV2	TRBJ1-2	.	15	CASSDPGQGNYGYTF	TGTGCCAGCAGTGACCCAGGACAGGGAAACTATGGCTACACCTTC
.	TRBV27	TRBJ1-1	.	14	CASNWLTGNTEAFF	TGTGCCAGCAACTGGCTCACAGGGAACACTGAAGCTTTCTTT
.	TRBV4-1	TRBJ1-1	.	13	CASSQVGLAEAFF	TGCGCCAGCAGCCAGGTCGGACTGGCGGAAGCTTTCTTT
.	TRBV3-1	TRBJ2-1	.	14	CASSQAGRDNEQFF	TGTGCCAGCAGCCAAGCGGGACGAGACAATGAGCAGTTCTTC
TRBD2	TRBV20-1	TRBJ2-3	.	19	CSADPWTSGGSTSTDTQYF	TGCAGTGCCGACCCCTGGACTAGCGGGGGATCCACTAGCACAGATACGCAGTATTTT
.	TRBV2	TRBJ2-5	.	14	CASSEWYGDKTQYF	TGTGCCAGCAGTGAATGGTACGGGGACAAGACCCAGTACTTC
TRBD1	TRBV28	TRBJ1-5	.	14	CASSWDRARQPQHF	TGTGCCAGCAGCTGGGACAGGGCCCGTCAGCCCCAGCATTTT
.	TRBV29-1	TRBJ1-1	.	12	CSLRDPNTEAFF	TGCAGCCTCAGGGACCCCAACACTGAAGCTTTCTTT
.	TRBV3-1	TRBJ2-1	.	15	CASNSPRVGYNEQFF	TGTGCCAGCAATTCACCTAGGGTAGGTTACAATGAGCAGTTCTTC
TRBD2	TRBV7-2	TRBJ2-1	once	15	CASSIYTSGGTEQFF	TGTGCCAGCAGCATCTACACCTCGGGGGGTACTGAGCAGTTCTTC
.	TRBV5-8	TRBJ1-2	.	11	CASSGGFGYTF	TGTGCCAGCAGCGGGGGTTTTGGCTACACCTTC
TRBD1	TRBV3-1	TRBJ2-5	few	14	CASSQGQGAETQYF	TGTGCCAGCAGCCAAGGACAGGGGGCTGAGACCCAGTACTTC
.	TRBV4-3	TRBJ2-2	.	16	CASSQDRRGRTGELFF	TGCGCCAGCAGCCAAGATCGACGGGGAAGAACCGGGGAGCTGTTTTTT
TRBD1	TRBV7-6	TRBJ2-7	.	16	CASSLSRDSLSYEQYF	TGTGCCAGCAGCTTAAGTCGGGACAGCCTCTCCTACGAGCAGTACTTC
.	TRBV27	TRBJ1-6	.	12	CASSLLNSPLHF	TGTGCCAGCAGTTTATTAAATTCACCCCTCCACTTT
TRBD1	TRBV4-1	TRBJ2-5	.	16	CASSQSNLDRGETQYF	TGCGCCAGCAGCCAAAGCAACCTGGACAGGGGAGAGACCCAGTACTTC
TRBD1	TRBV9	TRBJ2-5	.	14	CASSVQGAGETQYF	TGTGCCAGCAGCGTTCAGGGGGCAGGGGAGACCCAGTACTTC
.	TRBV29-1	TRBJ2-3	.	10	CSVVTDTQYF	TGCAGCGTTGTTACAGATACGCAGTATTTT
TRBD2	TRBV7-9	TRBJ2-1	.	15	CASSFGLAGDYEQFF	TGTGCCAGCAGCTTTGGACTAGCGGGGGACTATGAGCAGTTCTTC
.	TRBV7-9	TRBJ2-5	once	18	CASSPPYKSRQTQETQYF	TGTGCCAGCAGCCCCCCCTACAAATCCAGACAGACACAAGAGACCCAGTACTTC
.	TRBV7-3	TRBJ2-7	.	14	CASSPGGGAYEQYF	TGTGCCAGCAGCCCAGGGGGAGGGGCCTACGAGCAGTACTTC
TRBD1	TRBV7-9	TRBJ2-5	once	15	CASSSRQGPQETQYF	TGTGCCAGCAGCTCTCGACAGGGCCCCCAAGAGACCCAGTACTTC
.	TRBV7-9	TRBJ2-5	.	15	CASSPRQSPLETQYF	TGTGCCAGCAGCCCGAGACAGAGTCCATTAGAGACCCAGTACTTC
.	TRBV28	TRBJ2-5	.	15	CASSSIGTLQETQYF	TGTGCCAGCAGTTCGATCGGGACACTACAAGAGACCCAGTACTTC
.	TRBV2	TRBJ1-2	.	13	CASRGQVGSGYTF	TGTGCCAGCCGAGGGCAGGTTGGAAGTGGCTACACCTTC
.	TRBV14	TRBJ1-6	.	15	CASSHAGRANSPLHF	TGTGCCAGCAGCCACGCGGGCAGGGCCAATTCACCCCTCCACTTT
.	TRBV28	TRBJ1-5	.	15	CASTADRISNQPQHF	TGTGCCAGCACTGCAGACAGGATTAGCAATCAGCCCCAGCATTTT
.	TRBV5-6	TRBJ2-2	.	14	CASSFLMDTGELFF	TGTGCCAGCAGCTTCCTCATGGACACCGGGGAGCTGTTTTTT
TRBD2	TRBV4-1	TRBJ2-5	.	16	CASSQNPGLAGETQYF	TGCGCCAGCAGCCAAAATCCGGGACTAGCGGGGGAGACCCAGTACTTC
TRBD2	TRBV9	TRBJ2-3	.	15	CASSARGGGTDTQYF	TGTGCCAGCAGCGCACGGGGGGGCGGCACAGATACGCAGTATTTT
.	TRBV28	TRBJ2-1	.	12	CASSFSRDEQFF	TGTGCCAGCAGTTTCTCGAGGGATGAGCAGTTCTTC
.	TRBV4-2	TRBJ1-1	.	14	CASSLGRLNTEAFF	TGTGCCAGCAGCCTGGGACGGTTGAACACTGAAGCTTTCTTT
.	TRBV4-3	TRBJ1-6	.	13	CASSQDSGGALHF	TGCGCCAGCAGCCAAGATTCCGGCGGGGCCCTCCACTTT
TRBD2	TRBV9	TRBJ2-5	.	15	CASTPFGGAAETQYF	TGTGCCAGCACCCCCTTCGGGGGGGCGGCGGAGACCCAGTACTTC
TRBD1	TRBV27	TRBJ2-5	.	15	CASSLTGGAEQTQYF	TGTGCCAGCAGTTTGACAGGGGGCGCAGAACAGACCCAGTACTTC
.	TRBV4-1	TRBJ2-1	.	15	CASTRTGSSYNEQFF	TGCGCCAGCACCCGCACAGGTAGCTCCTACAATGAGCAGTTCTTC
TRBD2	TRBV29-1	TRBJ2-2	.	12	CSGTSGGGELFF	TGCAGCGGAACTAGCGGGGGTGGGGAGCTGTTTTTT
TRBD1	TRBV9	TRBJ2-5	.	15	CASSRTGQGRETQYF	TGTGCCAGCAGCCGCACTGGACAGGGGAGGGAGACCCAGTACTTC
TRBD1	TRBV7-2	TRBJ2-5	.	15	CASSFTGGSAETQYF	TGTGCCAGCAGTTTTACAGGGGGAAGTGCGGAGACCCAGTACTTC
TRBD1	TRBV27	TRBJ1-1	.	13	CASSGQGAGEAFF	TGTGCCAGCAGCGGACAGGGGGCTGGTGAAGCTTTCTTT
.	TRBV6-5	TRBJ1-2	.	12	CASTLGGGGYTF	TGTGCCAGCACTCTGGGAGGGGGTGGCTACACCTTC
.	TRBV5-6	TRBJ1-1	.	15	CASSPPPGAKSEAFF	TGTGCCAGCAGCCCCCCCCCAGGGGCGAAGAGTGAAGCTTTCTTT
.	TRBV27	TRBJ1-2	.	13	CASSSTDNYGYTF	TGTGCCAGCAGTTCCACAGACAACTATGGCTACACCTTC
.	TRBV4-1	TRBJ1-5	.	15	CASSPTSDPNQPQHF	TGCGCCAGCAGCCCCACTAGCGATCCCAATCAGCCCCAGCATTTT
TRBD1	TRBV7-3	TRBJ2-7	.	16	CASSLTGTGSRNEQYF	TGTGCCAGCAGCTTAACCGGGACAGGGAGTAGGAACGAGCAGTACTTC
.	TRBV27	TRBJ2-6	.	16	CASSPQLVSGANVLTF	TGTGCCAGCAGTCCCCAACTGGTCTCTGGGGCCAACGTCCTGACTTTC